What follows are 29 T cell receptor beta chains derived from one specimen sequenced in a study of cytomegalovirus exposure and HLA in healthy donors. The data were produced by immunoSEQ multiplex PCR, yet TCRdb's version contains in-frame clones alone and is incomplete. The table lists 150,000 to 200,000 clones, roughly 81% of them singletons. What was sequenced was PBMCs. The receptors derive from a woman in her twenties or thirties in good health and CMV-seronegative.

The V gene is TRBV19, the J gene TRBJ1-2, with TRBD1 matching 8 bases. Unmatched junction bases numbered 7, after V lost 3 bases and J lost 4 bases. The CDR3 runs to 15 residues. Germline V gene data show CDR1 as LNHDA and CDR2 as SQIVND (reference sequence). Here the CDR3 DNA reads TGTGCCAGTAGTATGTCGGGACAGGAATTCTATGGCTACACCTTC. The encoded protein is CASSMSGQEFYGYTF.

This clone was counted a single time. CDR3 in DNA: TGCGCCAGCAGCTTGGCTGGGACAGGGCTTAATCAGCCCCAGCATTTT. Translated, it gives CASSLAGTGLNQPQHF. The V gene is TRBV5-1, the J gene TRBJ1-5; 9 positions match TRBD1. V dropped 0 bases and J dropped 4; count of bases not matched to a gene: 5. The CDR3 has 16 amino acids. From germline, CDR1 is SGHRS and CDR2 YFSETQ.

With respect to this clone: One end of the junction does not line up with germline, which may come from a read error. The rearrangement joins TRBV30 to TRBJ2-7; TRBD2 might be the D (6 bases). The CDR3 is 12 residues long. Germline values: CDR1 GTSNPN, CDR2 SVGIG (reference sequence). Here the CDR3 reads CARSGLGVEQYF. The CDR3 region has the DNA TGTGCCCGGAGCGGGTTAGGGGTCGAGCAGTACTTC.

This clone was observed a few times. The chain carries TRBV18 and TRBJ1-1; D is unclear. Germline V CDR1 and CDR2: KGHSH, LQKENI. The CDR3 contains 13 residues. Trimming took 6 bases from V and 1 from J, leaving 9 bases between them. CDR3 sequence reads: CASSSAQNTEAFF. Here the CDR3 DNA reads TGTGCCAGCTCTTCCGCGCAGAACACTGAAGCTTTCTTT. The variable domain in full, completed from reference TRBV18 and TRBJ1-1, reads NAGVMQNPRHLVRRRGQEARLRCSPMKGHSHVYWYRQLPEEGLKFMVYLQKENIIDESGMPKERFSAEFPKEGPSILRIQQVVRGDSAAYFCASSSAQNTEAFFGQGTRLTVV.

This chain links TRBV4-1 with TRBJ2-7, with D tentatively TRBD1 (8 bases). Germline CDR1 reads MGHRA; CDR2 reads YSYEKL. Trimming removed 4 bases from V and 6 bases from J, with 13 bases in between. The CDR3 covers 13 residues. CDR3 nucleotides: TGCGCCAGCAGCCCCACAGGGGGGGGCGAGCAGTACTTC. The encoded protein is CASSPTGGGEQYF.

V usage is TRBV27 and J usage is TRBJ1-2, with D perhaps TRBD1 (5 bases). Germline CDR1 reads MNHEY; CDR2 reads SMNVEV (reference sequence). V lost 6 bases and J lost 3, with 8 bases in between. This CDR3 region has 12 residues. The CDR3 nucleotides read TGTGCCAGCAGCGGGGGGGACTATGGCTACACCTTC. Amino acids: CASSGGDYGYTF.

The V and J genes are TRBV6-1 and TRBJ1-2; D gene uncertain. Germline CDR1 MNHNS, CDR2 SASEGT. CDR3 length: 14 amino acids. Trimming removed 1 base at V and 4 bases at J, with 10 bases between. CDR3 in amino acids: CASSEDGDTYGYTF. In DNA form, the CDR3 reads TGTGCCAGCAGTGAAGACGGGGATACCTATGGCTACACCTTC.

The genes are TRBV18 and TRBJ2-2, with 7 bases lining up with TRBD2. Germline lookup yields CDR1 KGHSH and CDR2 LQKENI. The CDR3 sequence is 15 residues long. V shed 2 bases, J shed 8 bases, and the junction held 8 bases outside the gene matches. The CDR3 sequence: CASSPGAGVGGELFF. The CDR3, as DNA: TGTGCCAGCTCACCAGGCGCGGGAGTAGGAGGGGAGCTGTTTTTT.

The chain is built from TRBV10-1 and TRBJ1-1; D is perhaps TRBD1 (6 bases). The germline gives CDR1 WNHNN, CDR2 SYGVQD (reference sequence). The CDR3 has 15 amino acids. V lost 6 bases and J lost 4, with 18 bases in between. The CDR3 loop is CASSATRGRGTEAFF. The CDR3 nucleotides read TGCGCCAGCAGCGCAACCAGGGGTAGAGGCACTGAAGCTTTCTTT.

This clone was recorded once. The chain carries TRBV9 and TRBJ2-6, with 8 bases identical to TRBD1. V lost 4 bases, J lost 0 bases, and 9 bases stayed unmatched. This CDR3 is 18 amino acids long. Germline assignment: CDR1 SGDLS and CDR2 YYNGEE. CDR3 nucleotide sequence: TGTGCCAGCAGCCTCGGGACAGGCCTCCGCTCTGGGGCCAACGTCCTGACTTTC. This gives the protein CASSLGTGLRSGANVLTF.

The rearrangement joins TRBV28 to TRBJ2-7; 9 bases are a match to TRBD1. The CDR3 has 16 residues. CDR1 and CDR2 (germline): MDHEN, SYDVKM. V shed 5 bases, J shed 0 bases, and the junction held 8 bases outside the gene matches. CDR3 nucleotide sequence: TGTGCCAGCAGTCAAGGCGGGACAGGGTTCTCCTACGAGCAGTACTTC. It specifies CASSQGGTGFSYEQYF. Together with reference TRBV28 and TRBJ2-7, the CDR3 gives the full variable domain: DVKVTQSSRYLVKRTGEKVFLECVQDMDHENMFWYRQDPGLGLRLIYFSYDVKMKEKGDIPEGYSVSREKKERFSLILESASTNQTSMYLCASSQGGTGFSYEQYFGPGTRLTVT.

The chain carries TRBV7-8 and TRBJ2-7, with D possibly matching TRBD1 (7 bases). The CDR3 totals 15 residues. Germline values: CDR1 SGHVS, CDR2 FQNEAQ. The V gene lost 5 bases and the J gene lost 5 bases, with 19 bases spanning the gap. CDR3: CASSRGTASADEQYF. The CDR3 nucleotides read TGTGCCAGCAGCCGCGGGACAGCCTCTGCCGACGAGCAGTACTTC.

This chain uses TRBV5-1 with TRBJ2-1; maybe TRBD1 (5 bases). The CDR3 extends over 15 amino acids. V dropped 1 base and J dropped 8 bases, with 16 bases sitting between them. From germline, CDR1 is SGHRS and CDR2 YFSETQ. The CDR3 here is CASSLSGQGFHEQFF. The CDR3 bases are TGCGCCAGCAGCTTGAGTGGTCAGGGATTCCATGAGCAGTTCTTC.

J is TRBJ2-7 and V is TRBV18; 7 bases are a match to TRBD1. After removal of 1 base from V and 3 bases from J, the junction contained 15 bases not matched to a gene. CDR3 length: 18 amino acids. In germline, CDR1 is KGHSH, CDR2 LQKENI. The DNA of the CDR3 is TGTGCCAGCTCACCACTACCCACAACAGGGGCGAACGGCTACGAGCAGTACTTC. Translated: CASSPLPTTGANGYEQYF.

This clone was recorded a few times. The chain links TRBV19 to TRBJ1-2; D is possibly TRBD1 (5 bases). Between the trimmed V and J ends, which lost 4 bases and 3 bases, there was a span of 15 bases. The CDR3 runs 15 residues. The germline gives CDR1 LNHDA, CDR2 SQIVND (reference sequence). CDR3 sequence: CASSKHRIGDYGYTF. The CDR3 DNA reads TGTGCCAGTAGTAAACACAGGATTGGGGACTATGGCTACACCTTC.

The chain is built from TRBV15 and TRBJ1-6; tentative D call: TRBD1 (5 bases). The length of the CDR3 is 14 residues. Germline values: CDR1 LNHNV, CDR2 YYDKDF (reference sequence). V was cut by 0 bases and J by 8 bases, with 8 bases left in between. CDR3 amino acids: CATSREQADSPLHF. In DNA form, the CDR3 reads TGTGCCACCAGCAGAGAACAGGCGGATTCACCCCTCCACTTT. The full variable domain, its missing parts supplied by reference TRBV15 and TRBJ1-6, is DAMVIQNPRYQVTQFGKPVTLSCSQTLNHNVMYWYQQKSSQAPKLLFHYYDKDFNNEADTPDNFQSRRPNTSFCFLDIRSPGLGDTAMYLCATSREQADSPLHFGNGTRLTVT.

V and J are TRBV20-1 and TRBJ2-1; D might be TRBD2 (5 bases). Germline CDR1 is DFQATT and CDR2 is SNEGSKA (reference sequence). The V and J ends lost 5 bases and 10 bases respectively, with 12 bases between them. The CDR3 extends over 11 amino acids. The CDR3 bases are TGCAGTGCTTGGACTGGATGGGAGCAGTTCTTC. It yields the protein CSAWTGWEQFF.

This clone was counted between two and nine times. The chain combines TRBV7-9 with TRBJ1-1, with D possibly TRBD1 on 6 matching bases. This CDR3 spans 16 amino acids. Germline V gene data show CDR1 as SEHNR and CDR2 as FQNEAQ (reference sequence). V lost 4 bases and J lost 5, with 20 bases in between. In nucleotides, the CDR3 is TGTGCCAGCAGCTCTAGAACAGGGATAGGGGGAACTGAAGCTTTCTTT. As protein: CASSSRTGIGGTEAFF.

The chain joins TRBV11-3 to TRBJ2-7, with 9 positions matching TRBD1. The germline V gene has CDR1 SGHNT and CDR2 YENEEA. The ends lost 5 bases at V and 12 bases at J; junction bases unmatched: 8. CDR3 length equals 12 residues. The DNA of the CDR3 is TGTGCCAGCAGCCCTGGGACAGGGAAAAGGTACTTC. It yields the protein CASSPGTGKRYF. Full variable domain (remainder filled in from reference TRBV11-3 and TRBJ2-7): EAGVVQSPRYKIIEKKQPVAFWCNPISGHNTLYWYLQNLGQGPELLIRYENEEAVDDSQLPKDRFSAERLKGVDSTLKIQPAELGDSAVYLCASSPGTGKRYFGPGTRLTVT.

About this clone itself: The conserved phenylalanine or tryptophan normally closing the CDR3 is absent here, so this likely arose from a read error. No DNA is shown, since the ends of the CDR3 on it are uncertain; the CDR3 is the one TCRdb lists. The V and J genes are TRBV12-2 and TRBJ1-6; TRBD1 is the table's D call and was not checked against the DNA. TRBV12-2 is classified as a pseudogene. The CDR3 is 8 amino acids long, termini counted. CDR3 sequence: CASRFWQG.

The chain uses TRBV2 and TRBJ2-6; TRBD1 matches 9 bases. Germline V CDR1 and CDR2: SNHLY, FYNNEI. The V and J ends lost 6 bases and 9 bases, in that order; junction bases with no gene match: 3. This CDR3 has 13 residues. In DNA form, the CDR3 reads TGTGCCAGCAGGGGACAGGGCGGCAACGTCCTGACTTTC. This encodes CASRGQGGNVLTF.

The chain carries TRBV6-5 and TRBJ1-5, with D perhaps TRBD1 (5 bases). V was clipped by 7 bases and J by 1 base, with 14 bases between them. CDR1 is MNHEY, CDR2 SVGAGI, per germline. The CDR3 extends over 15 amino acids. The CDR3 region is CASTNDRGSNQPQHF. The DNA for the CDR3 is TGTGCCAGCACCAACGACCGGGGGAGCAATCAGCCCCAGCATTTT.

This clone was recorded a few times. The CDR3 DNA reads TGTGCCAGCAGCCACCTGCTTCGGACAGGGATAGATACGCAGTATTTT. As protein: CASSHLLRTGIDTQYF. The chain employs TRBV14 and TRBJ2-3; TRBD1 aligns across 8 bases. V gave up 3 bases and J gave up 5 bases; unmatched junction bases: 10. CDR1 SGHDN and CDR2 FVKESK come from the germline V gene. The CDR3 consists of 16 residues.

The V gene is TRBV5-5, the J gene TRBJ1-2, with D possibly matching TRBD1 (6 bases). This CDR3 region has 16 residues. In germline, CDR1 is SGHKS, CDR2 YYEKEE (reference sequence). V was trimmed by 1 base and J by 6 bases, leaving 19 bases between them. The CDR3 coding sequence is TGTGCCAGCAGCTTGAGGGGGAAAGACAGGATCAATGGCTACACCTTC. It codes for CASSLRGKDRINGYTF.

V gene TRBV5-1 combines with J gene TRBJ1-4, with D unresolved. The CDR3 spans 14 residues. Trimming left V 2 bases short and J 0 bases short, with 5 bases between. The V gene's germline CDR1 is SGHRS and CDR2 YFSETQ. CDR3: CASSFTATNEKLFF. In DNA, the CDR3 is TGCGCCAGCAGCTTCACAGCAACTAATGAAAAACTGTTTTTT. The variable domain in full, completed from reference TRBV5-1 and TRBJ1-4, reads KAGVTQTPRYLIKTRGQQVTLSCSPISGHRSVSWYQQTPGQGLQFLFEYFSETQRNKGNFPGRFSGRQFSNSRSEMNVSTLELGDSALYLCASSFTATNEKLFFGSGTQLSVL.

This clone has at least ten counts. The CDR3 region is CASSLEGGAIYGYTF. DNA for the CDR3: TGTGCCAGCAGCTTGGAAGGGGGCGCGATCTATGGCTACACCTTC. V is TRBV5-6 and J is TRBJ1-2; 7 bases fit TRBD1. V was clipped by 0 bases and J by 4 bases; unmatched bases: 6. CDR3 length: 15 residues. Germline V gene sequence: CDR1 SGHDT, CDR2 YYEEEE.

The rearrangement links TRBV7-8 to TRBJ1-6; unclear D gene. The CDR3 has 14 amino acids. Trimming took 1 base from V and 6 from J, leaving 7 bases between them. The V gene's germline CDR1 is SGHVS and CDR2 FQNEAQ. CDR3 protein: CASSLVQFNSPLHF. CDR3 nucleotides: TGTGCCAGCAGCTTAGTGCAGTTTAATTCACCCCTCCACTTT.

V usage is TRBV6-5 and J usage is TRBJ1-4; 8 positions match TRBD1. The V segment lost 0 bases and the J segment 8 bases; nucleotides outside the gene matches: 5. Germline values: CDR1 MNHEY, CDR2 SVGAGI. The CDR3 extends over 15 amino acids. The CDR3, as DNA: TGTGCCAGCAGTTACTCTAACAGGGGGTACGAAAAACTGTTTTTT. Translating it yields CASSYSNRGYEKLFF.

The sample holds one count of this clone. The chain has TRBV7-9 and TRBJ2-3; 9 bases align to TRBD2. The CDR3 has 15 amino acids. Per the germline V gene, CDR1 is SEHNR and CDR2 is FQNEAQ (reference sequence). Losses at the gene ends were 4 bases for V and 2 bases for J; bases not matched to a gene: 4. This CDR3 is CASSSGLATTDTQYF. The CDR3 coding sequence is TGTGCCAGCAGCTCGGGACTAGCCACCACAGATACGCAGTATTTT.